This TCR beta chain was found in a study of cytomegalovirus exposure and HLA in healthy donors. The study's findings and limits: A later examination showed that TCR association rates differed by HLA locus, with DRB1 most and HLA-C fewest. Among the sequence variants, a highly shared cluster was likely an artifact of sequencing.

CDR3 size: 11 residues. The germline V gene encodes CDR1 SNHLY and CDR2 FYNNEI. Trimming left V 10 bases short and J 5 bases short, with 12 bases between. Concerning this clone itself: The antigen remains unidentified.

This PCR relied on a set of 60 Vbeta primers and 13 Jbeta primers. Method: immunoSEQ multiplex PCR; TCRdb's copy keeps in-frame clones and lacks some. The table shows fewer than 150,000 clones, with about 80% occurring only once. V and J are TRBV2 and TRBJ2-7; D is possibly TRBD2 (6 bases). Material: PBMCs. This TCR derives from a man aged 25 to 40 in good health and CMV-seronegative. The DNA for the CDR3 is TGTGCCAATCAACTAGCAAACGAGCAGTACTTC. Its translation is CANQLANEQYF.